This T cell receptor (beta chain) is drawn from a study of blood T cell repertoires in COVID-19. Study overall: There were acute and convalescent COVID-19 samples, and they came from the United States, Italy and Spain. PBMCs, B-cell-depleted T cells, or T cells provided the cDNA or gDNA that made up the material.

The CDR3 length is 16 residues. Germline CDR1 is GTSNPN and CDR2 is SVGIG (reference sequence). Trimming left V 1 base short and J 0 bases short, with 16 bases between. Seattle's cohort entered during active infection and was followed longitudinally. In the study's own analysis: Amplification of reference gene primers provided the estimated nucleated cell counts. The repertoire was sequenced with immunoSEQ multiplex PCR; TCRdb's copy has only in-frame clones and lacks some. The DNA gave D and trimming, while V, J and clone size come from that table. The table lists just over 350,000 clones, 75% to 90% of them singletons.

The rearrangement joins TRBV30 to TRBJ2-7, with D possibly being TRBD1 (6 bases). Sample: peripheral blood. The sequence derives from a woman aged 55-70 years with COVID-19, enrolled during active disease. This chain's CDR3 is CAWSAAQGWSSYEQYF. The CDR3 DNA follows: TGTGCCTGGAGTGCGGCACAGGGTTGGAGCTCCTACGAGCAGTACTTC.